These 6 T cell receptor beta chains were sequenced from one sample in a study of blood T cell repertoires in COVID-19. Generated by immunoSEQ multiplex PCR, the TCRdb table keeps only in-frame clones and is missing some. This sample carries over 200,000 clones, approximately 80% of them seen once, and the ten largest clones take over 15%. Source material: peripheral blood. The receptors come from a woman at least 80 years old with active or convalescent COVID-19.

This rearrangement joins TRBV2 to TRBJ1-5; TRBD1 matches 11 bases. The CDR3 contains 14 residues. V shed 6 bases and J 5 bases; nucleotides not matched to a gene: 3. CDR1 and CDR2 from the germline V gene are SNHLY and FYNNEI. CDR3 loop: CASRRTGGDQPQHF. The CDR3 DNA reads as TGTGCCAGCAGACGGACAGGGGGCGATCAGCCCCAGCATTTT.

The chain carries TRBV16 and TRBJ2-2; TRBD1 matches 10 bases. The V gene's germline CDR1 is KGHSY and CDR2 FQNENV. V gave up 6 bases and J gave up 0 bases; unmatched junction bases: 7. The CDR3 totals 17 residues. Here the CDR3 DNA reads TGTGCCAGCAGTCATACAGGGACAGGGGCGAACACCGGGGAGCTGTTTTTT. Protein: CASSHTGTGANTGELFF.

V is TRBV3-1 (or the pseudogene TRBV3-2) and J is TRBJ2-5; D is undetermined. From germline, CDR1 is LGHDT and CDR2 YNNKEL (reference sequence). This CDR3 has 12 residues. V lost 4 bases and J 5 bases, leaving 8 bases between the germline ends. CDR3 sequence: CASSPLRETQYF. CDR3 bases: TGTGCCAGCAGCCCACTTCGGGAGACCCAGTACTTC.

The V call is TRBV6-5, the J call TRBJ2-2, with TRBD1 as a possible D gene (6 bases). The V end lost 7 bases, the J end lost 3 bases, and 12 bases lay between the germline ends. The germline V gene encodes CDR1 MNHEY and CDR2 SVGAGI. The CDR3 runs 14 residues. CDR3 coding DNA: TGTGCCAGCAAGTGGGGGCAGGACACCGGGGAGCTGTTTTTT. It codes for CASKWGQDTGELFF.

As DNA, the CDR3 is TGTGCCACCAGCAGAGACAGGGGGCTGTACAATGAGCAGTTCTTC. Translating gives CATSRDRGLYNEQFF. The chain carries TRBV15 and TRBJ2-1, with 8 bases aligning to TRBD1. V was clipped by 0 bases and J by 4 bases; unmatched bases: 2. Per the germline V gene, CDR1 is LNHNV and CDR2 is YYDKDF (reference sequence). This CDR3 has 15 amino acids.

CDR3 DNA sequence: TGTGCCAGCAGGGCGGGACTAGAATACAATGAGCAGTTCTTC. It yields the protein CASRAGLEYNEQFF. This chain uses TRBV2 with TRBJ2-1, with TRBD2 matching over 8 bases. The CDR3 has 14 residues. J gave up 4 bases and V 6 bases, and 5 bases lay outside the gene matches. CDR1 SNHLY and CDR2 FYNNEI come from the germline V gene.